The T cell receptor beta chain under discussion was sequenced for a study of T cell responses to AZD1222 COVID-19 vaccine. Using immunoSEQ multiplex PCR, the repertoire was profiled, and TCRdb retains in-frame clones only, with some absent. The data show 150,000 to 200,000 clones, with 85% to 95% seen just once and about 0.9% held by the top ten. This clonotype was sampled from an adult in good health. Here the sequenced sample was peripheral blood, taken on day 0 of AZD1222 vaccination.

Written as DNA, the CDR3 is TGTGCCTGGAGTTTGACAGGGGGCGGCGAAAAACTGTTTTTT. This gives the protein CAWSLTGGGEKLFF. The chain links TRBV30 to TRBJ1-4; 10 bases align to TRBD1. Germline V gene lookup returns CDR1 GTSNPN and CDR2 SVGIG (reference sequence). The junction had 5 bases not matched to a gene; V was cut back by 2 bases and J by 8 bases. The CDR3 is 14 amino acids. The full variable domain, rest sourced from reference TRBV30 and TRBJ1-4, is SQTIHQWPATLVQPVGSPLSLECTVEGTSNPNLYWYRQAAGRGLQLLFYSVGIGQISSEVPQNLSASRPQDRQFILSSKKLLLSDSGFYLCAWSLTGGGEKLFFGSGTQLSVL.